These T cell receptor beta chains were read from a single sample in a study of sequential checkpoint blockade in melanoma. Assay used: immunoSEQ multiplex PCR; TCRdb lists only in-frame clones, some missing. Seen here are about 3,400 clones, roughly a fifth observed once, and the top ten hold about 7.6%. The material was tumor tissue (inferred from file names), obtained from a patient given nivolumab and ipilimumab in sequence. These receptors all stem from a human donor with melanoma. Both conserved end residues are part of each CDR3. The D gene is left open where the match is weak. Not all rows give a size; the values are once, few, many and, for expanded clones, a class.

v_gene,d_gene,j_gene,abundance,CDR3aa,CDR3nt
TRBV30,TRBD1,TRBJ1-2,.,CAWSQGQVSLRGYTF,TGTGCCTGGAGTCAGGGACAGGTTTCCCTAAGGGGCTACACCTTC
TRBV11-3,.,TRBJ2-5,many,CASSSRDLSGETQYF,TGTGCCAGCAGCTCCCGGGACCTTTCAGGGGAGACCCAGTACTTC
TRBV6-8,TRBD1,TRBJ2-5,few,CASSYSQLQGKTQYF,TGTGCCAGCAGTTACTCACAGCTACAGGGGAAGACCCAGTACTTC
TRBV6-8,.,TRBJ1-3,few,CASSYFTGNGNTIYF,TGTGCCAGCAGTTACTTTACGGGGAATGGAAACACCATATATTTT
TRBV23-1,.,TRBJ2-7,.,CASSRGRGIVSYEQYF,TGCGCCAGCAGTCGGGGCAGGGGAATAGTTTCCTACGAGCAGTACTTC
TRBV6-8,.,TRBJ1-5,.,CASSGGLNQPQHF,TGTGCCAGCAGTGGGGGCCTCAATCAGCCCCAGCATTTT
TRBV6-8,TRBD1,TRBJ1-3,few,CAISEPGQGAGNTIYF,TGTGCCATCAGCGAACCGGGACAGGGTGCTGGAAACACCATATATTTT
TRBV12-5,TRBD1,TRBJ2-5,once,CASAQGQQETQYF,TGTGCTAGTGCCCAGGGACAGCAAGAGACCCAGTACTTC
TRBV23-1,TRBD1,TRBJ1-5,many,CASSKDREQPQHF,TGCGCCAGCAGTAAGGACAGGGAACAGCCCCAGCATTTT
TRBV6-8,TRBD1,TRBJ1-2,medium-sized,CASSNRQGQNYGYTF,TGTGCCAGCAGTAACCGACAGGGGCAAAACTATGGCTACACCTTC
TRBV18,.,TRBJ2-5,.,CASSPAFSQETQYF,TGTGCCAGCTCACCGGCGTTCAGTCAAGAGACCCAGTACTTC
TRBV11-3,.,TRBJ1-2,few,CASSLVFRAAYGYTF,TGTGCCAGCAGCTTAGTGTTTAGGGCGGCCTATGGCTACACCTTC
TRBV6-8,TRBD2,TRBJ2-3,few,CAISPSGGDTDTQYF,TGTGCCATCAGCCCTAGCGGGGGGGACACAGATACGCAGTATTTT
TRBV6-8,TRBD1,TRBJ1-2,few,CASSYSRDRGNGYTF,TGTGCCAGCAGTTACTCAAGGGACAGGGGGAATGGCTACACCTTC
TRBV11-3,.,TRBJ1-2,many,CASSLGRDPYYGYTF,TGTGCCAGCAGCTTGGGCAGGGATCCCTACTATGGCTACACCTTC
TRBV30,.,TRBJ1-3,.,CACDSNSGNTIYF,TGTGCCTGCGACTCAAACTCTGGAAACACCATATATTTT
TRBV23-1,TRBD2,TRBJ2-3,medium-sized,CASSTGTSAGDTQYF,TGCGCCAGCAGTACCGGGACTAGCGCTGGAGATACGCAGTATTTT
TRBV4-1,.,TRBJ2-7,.,CASSQGRLSYEQYF,TGCGCCAGCAGCCAGGGACGTCTCTCCTACGAGCAGTACTTC
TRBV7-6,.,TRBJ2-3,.,CASSGGAGLRDTQYF,TGTGCCAGCAGCGGGGGGGCAGGGTTGAGAGATACGCAGTATTTT
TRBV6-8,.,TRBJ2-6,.,CASTGEERLYSGANVLTF,TGTGCCAGCACGGGTGAGGAGCGTTTGTATTCTGGGGCCAACGTCCTGACTTTC
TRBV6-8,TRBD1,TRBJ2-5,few,CASSFTPAWTGGAETQYF,TGTGCCAGCAGCTTTACCCCAGCGTGGACAGGGGGCGCGGAGACCCAGTACTTC
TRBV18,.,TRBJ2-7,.,CASSPSTETEQYF,TGTGCCAGCTCACCATCGACCGAAACCGAGCAGTACTTC
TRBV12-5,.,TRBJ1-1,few,CASGLGARTEAFF,TGTGCCAGCGGATTGGGGGCGCGCACTGAAGCTTTCTTT
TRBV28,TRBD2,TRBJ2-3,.,CASSSPSGRVRDTQYF,TGTGCCAGCAGTTCCCCCAGCGGGAGGGTCCGAGATACGCAGTATTTT
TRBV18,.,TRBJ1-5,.,CASSPQGTVDGQPQHF,TGTGCCAGCTCACCCCAAGGGACGGTAGATGGGCAGCCCCAGCATTTT
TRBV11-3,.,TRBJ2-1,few,CASSPQDAPGNEQFF,TGTGCCAGCAGCCCCCAAGACGCGCCCGGAAATGAGCAGTTCTTC
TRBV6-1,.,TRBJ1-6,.,CASSEASIGRNSPLHF,TGTGCCAGCAGTGAAGCGTCCATAGGTAGGAATTCACCCCTCCACTTT
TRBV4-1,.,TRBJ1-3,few,CASSQGRSWPTGNTIYF,TGCGCCAGCAGCCAAGGTCGCAGTTGGCCGACGGGAAACACCATATATTTT
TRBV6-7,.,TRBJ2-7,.,CASRILYEQYF,TGTGCCTCCCGGATCTTGTACGAGCAGTACTTC
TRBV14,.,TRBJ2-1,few,CASSQELSYNEQFF,TGTGCCAGCAGCCAAGAACTGTCCTACAATGAGCAGTTCTTC
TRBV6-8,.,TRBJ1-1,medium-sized,CASSYRVDTEAFF,TGTGCCAGCAGTTACAGGGTAGACACTGAAGCTTTCTTT
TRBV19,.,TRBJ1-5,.,CASTTGQFRNQPQHF,TGTGCCAGTACCACAGGACAGTTCCGCAATCAGCCCCAGCATTTT
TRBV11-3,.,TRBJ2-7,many,CASSLPGGKAPRFKYF,TGTGCCAGCAGCCTTCCCGGGGGTAAGGCCCCTCGATTCAAGTACTTC
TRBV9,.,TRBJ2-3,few,CASSVWGAEDTQYF,TGTGCCAGCAGCGTGTGGGGGGCGGAAGATACGCAGTATTTT
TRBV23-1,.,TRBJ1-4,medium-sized,CASSPGTNEKLFF,TGCGCCAGCAGTCCCGGGACGAATGAAAAACTGTTTTTT
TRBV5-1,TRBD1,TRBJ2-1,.,CASSPFTGTDNEQFF,TGCGCCAGCAGCCCCTTTACAGGGACAGACAATGAGCAGTTCTTC
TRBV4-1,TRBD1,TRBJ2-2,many,CASSQETGRTGELFF,TGCGCCAGCAGCCAAGAGACAGGGCGAACCGGGGAGCTGTTTTTT
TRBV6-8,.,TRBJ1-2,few,CASSYVSLGLYGYTF,TGTGCCAGCAGTTACGTTTCCCTGGGATTATATGGCTACACCTTC
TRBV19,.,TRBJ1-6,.,CASSWGQGGSPLHF,TGTGCCAGTAGTTGGGGGCAAGGGGGTTCACCCCTCCACTTT
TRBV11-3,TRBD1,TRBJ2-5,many,CASSLGQGVGETQYF,TGTGCCAGCAGCTTGGGACAGGGGGTCGGGGAGACCCAGTACTTC
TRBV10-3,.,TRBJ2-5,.,CAISESADQETQYF,TGTGCCATCAGTGAGTCGGCGGATCAAGAGACCCAGTACTTC
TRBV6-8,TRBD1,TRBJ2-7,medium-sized,CAGRTGPYEQYF,TGTGCCGGACGGACAGGGCCCTACGAGCAGTACTTC
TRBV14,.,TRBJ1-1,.,CASSQLLRGEAFF,TGTGCCAGCAGCCAACTACTCCGAGGTGAAGCTTTCTTT
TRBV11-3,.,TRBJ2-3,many,CASSSSAGVQGDTQYF,TGTGCCAGCAGCTCCTCGGCAGGGGTCCAGGGAGATACGCAGTATTTT
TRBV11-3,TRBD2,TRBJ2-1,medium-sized,CASSKAGGFSYNEQFF,TGTGCCAGCAGCAAAGCGGGGGGGTTCTCCTACAATGAGCAGTTCTTC
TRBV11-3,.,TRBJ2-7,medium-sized,CASSFSQEYSYEQYF,TGTGCCAGCAGCTTTTCACAGGAATACTCCTACGAGCAGTACTTC
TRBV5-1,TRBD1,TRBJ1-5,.,CASSLATGDQPQHF,TGCGCCAGCAGCTTGGCTACAGGGGATCAGCCCCAGCATTTT
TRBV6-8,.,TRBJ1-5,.,CASSDGDEQPQHF,TGTGCCAGCAGTGATGGGGACGAACAGCCCCAGCATTTT
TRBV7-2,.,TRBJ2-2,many,CASSHSQSGELFF,TGTGCCAGCAGCCACAGTCAATCCGGGGAGCTGTTTTTT
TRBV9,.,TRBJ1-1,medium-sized,CASSTEQGVNTEAFF,TGTGCCAGCAGCACCGAACAGGGCGTGAACACTGAAGCTTTCTTT
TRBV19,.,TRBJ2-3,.,CASITRPDTQYF,TGTGCCAGCATAACAAGGCCAGATACGCAGTATTTT